A single sample gave rise to the 9 T cell receptor beta chains below, sequenced in a study of cytomegalovirus exposure and HLA in healthy donors. PCR involved 60 Vbeta and 13 Jbeta primers. Produced via immunoSEQ multiplex PCR; TCRdb's table is partial and in-frame only. Of under 250,000 clones detected, about 82% appear once; the ten largest clones hold about 2.5%. Material for sequencing was PBMCs. The source of these receptors is a woman in her forties or fifties in good health and CMV-seronegative.

V usage is TRBV28 and J usage is TRBJ2-5; TRBD1 might be the D (6 bases). Matching the DNA end better, TRBJ2-7 makes the J call doubtful. Germline CDR1 is MDHEN and CDR2 is SYDVKM. This CDR3 has 12 amino acids. CDR3 nucleotide sequence: TGTGCCAGCATGGACAGCTCCTACGAGCAGTACTTC. It codes for CASMDSSYEQYF.

V gene TRBV7-8 combines with J gene TRBJ2-3, with 8 bases matching TRBD1. V lost 5 bases, J lost 4 bases, and 2 bases stayed unmatched. There are 13 residues in the CDR3. From germline, CDR1 is SGHVS and CDR2 FQNEAQ. Written as DNA, the CDR3 is TGTGCCAGCAGCCTGACAGGGGCAGATACGCAGTATTTT. It is translated as CASSLTGADTQYF.

This clone was recorded once. J is TRBJ1-4 and V is TRBV6-5, with 10 bases identical to TRBD1. The germline V gene encodes CDR1 MNHEY and CDR2 SVGAGI. The J segment lost 5 bases and the V segment lost 0 bases, leaving 3 bases of the junction unmatched. The CDR3 contains 16 residues. The CDR3: CASSYSGTGENEKLFF. DNA for the CDR3: TGTGCCAGCAGTTACTCGGGGACAGGGGAAAATGAAAAACTGTTTTTT.

The rearrangement joins TRBV6-1 to TRBJ2-3; 11 bases match TRBD1. The CDR3 is 15 amino acids. V trimming: 3 bases; J trimming: 4 bases; junction bases outside the gene matches: 3. Germline V gives CDR1 MNHNS, CDR2 SASEGT. The CDR3 protein is CASSEDRGRSDTQYF. In DNA, the CDR3 is TGTGCCAGCAGTGAGGACAGGGGGCGGTCAGATACGCAGTATTTT.

The chain employs TRBV2 and TRBJ2-7; the D is unclear. The V and J ends lost 5 bases and 0 bases respectively, with 5 bases between them. The CDR3 covers 12 residues. Looked up from germline, CDR1 is SNHLY and CDR2 is FYNNEI. CDR3 nucleotides: TGTGCCAGCAGTAGTAGCTCCTACGAGCAGTACTTC. Translation: CASSSSSYEQYF.

The chain couples TRBV27 to TRBJ2-7, with D uncertain. This CDR3 spans 14 amino acids. The ends were cut back, 3 bases at V and 3 bases at J, with 12 bases in the middle. Germline V gene sequence: CDR1 MNHEY, CDR2 SMNVEV (reference sequence). The CDR3 bases are TGTGCCAGCAGTTTTCGGTTCGGAGTCTACGAGCAGTACTTC. It codes for CASSFRFGVYEQYF.

The chain combines TRBV6-5 with TRBJ2-1, with 11 bases matching TRBD2. This CDR3 contains 15 residues. After removal of 6 bases from V and 4 bases from J, the junction contained 5 bases not matched to a gene. Germline V gene sequence: CDR1 MNHEY, CDR2 SVGAGI. The CDR3 sequence: CASRVAGGPYNEQFF. As DNA, the CDR3 is TGTGCCAGCAGGGTAGCGGGAGGGCCTTACAATGAGCAGTTCTTC.

This clone appeared a single time. The chain is built from TRBV18 and TRBJ2-5; 8 nucleotides align to TRBD1. Germline V gene data show CDR1 as KGHSH and CDR2 as LQKENI. CDR3 length equals 15 residues. After removal of 3 bases from V and 5 bases from J, the junction contained 8 bases not matched to a gene. The CDR3 is CASSPRTGGTETQYF. In nucleotides, the CDR3 is TGTGCCAGCTCACCCCGTACAGGGGGTACTGAGACCCAGTACTTC.

V is TRBV28 and J is TRBJ1-5; D is perhaps TRBD1 (6 bases). Trimming took 7 bases from V and 3 from J, leaving 16 bases between them. Per germline, CDR1 MDHEN and CDR2 SYDVKM. CDR3 length equals 15 residues. This CDR3 reads CASIGEGVTNQPQHF. The CDR3 region has the DNA TGTGCCAGCATTGGGGAGGGGGTAACCAATCAGCCCCAGCATTTT. Filled out from reference TRBV28 and TRBJ1-5, the complete variable domain reads DVKVTQSSRYLVKRTGEKVFLECVQDMDHENMFWYRQDPGLGLRLIYFSYDVKMKEKGDIPEGYSVSREKKERFSLILESASTNQTSMYLCASIGEGVTNQPQHFGDGTRLSIL.